This TCR beta chain is drawn from a study of T cell changes during pregnancy in multiple sclerosis. TCRdb's copy holds only in-frame clones and misses some; the assay was immunoSEQ multiplex PCR. This sample carries under 50,000 clones, 85% to 95% of them seen once, and the ten largest clones take around 0.33%. The CDR3 is 18 residues long. CDR1 and CDR2 from the germline V gene are SGHRS and YFSETQ. Trimming stripped 0 bases from V and 3 bases from J, with 22 bases between. Sequenced material: CD4+ T cells from peripheral blood mononuclear cells, taken after pregnancy. The clonotype comes from a female donor with multiple sclerosis, enrolled in a pregnancy study. The chain joins TRBV5-1 to TRBJ2-7; D is perhaps TRBD1 (6 bases). CDR3 loop: CASSLVALVTGGGYEQYF. DNA of the CDR3: TGCGCCAGCAGCTTGGTTGCTCTTGTGACAGGAGGAGGCTACGAGCAGTACTTC.